This T cell receptor (beta chain) was recovered during a study of tumor and adjacent non-tumor tissue in lung cancer. On the study more broadly: Approximately 4 million productive TCRbeta reads were obtained per sample on average. Study-level findings and limits: Top 100 clones took a larger repertoire share in normal lung.

No cell sorting was done before RNA was extracted from the tissue. CDR3 length: 13 residues. Germline-derived CDR1 and CDR2 are SQVTM and ANQGSEA. The V end lost 7 bases, the J end lost 15 bases, and 26 bases lay between the germline ends. Worth noting for this clonotype: Its target is unknown.

Three rounds of nested PCR, following a modified ARM-PCR protocol, produced the TCRbeta library. TCRdb reprocessed the multiplex PCR reads via MiXCR and lists one record per CDR3 protein. The data hold 81,000 or so distinct CDR3 sequences, with over 75% observed a single time. Sequenced material: lung tumor tissue. The TCR originated in a woman aged 45-59 years with non-small cell lung cancer. The J gene is TRBJ2-3, the V gene TRBV29-1; D unresolved. The CDR3, as DNA: TGCAGCGGTCGTGGGCCAACCACAGATACACACTATTTT. This gives the protein CSGRGPTTDTHYF.